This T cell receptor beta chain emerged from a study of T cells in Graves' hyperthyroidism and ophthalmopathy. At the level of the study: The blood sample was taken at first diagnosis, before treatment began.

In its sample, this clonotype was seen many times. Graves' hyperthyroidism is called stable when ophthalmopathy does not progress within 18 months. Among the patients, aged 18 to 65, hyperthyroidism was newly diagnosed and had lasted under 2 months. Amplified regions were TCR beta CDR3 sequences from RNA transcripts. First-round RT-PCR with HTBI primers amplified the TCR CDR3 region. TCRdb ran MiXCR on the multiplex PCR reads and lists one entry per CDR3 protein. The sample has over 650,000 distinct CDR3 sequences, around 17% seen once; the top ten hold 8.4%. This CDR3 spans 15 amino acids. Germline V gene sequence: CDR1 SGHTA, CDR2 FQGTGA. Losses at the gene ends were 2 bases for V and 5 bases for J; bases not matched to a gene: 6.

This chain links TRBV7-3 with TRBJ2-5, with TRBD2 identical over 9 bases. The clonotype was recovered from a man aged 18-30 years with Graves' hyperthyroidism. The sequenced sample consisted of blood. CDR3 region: CASSLSSGIGETQYF. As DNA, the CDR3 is TGTGCCAGCAGCTTATCTAGCGGGATAGGCGAGACCCAGTACTTC.